Below are 11 T cell receptor beta chains sequenced from a single sample in a study of T cell responses to AZD1222 COVID-19 vaccine. The data were produced by immunoSEQ multiplex PCR, yet TCRdb's version contains in-frame clones alone and is incomplete. This table holds around 79,000 clones, about 91% found once. Source: peripheral blood, taken on day 0 of AZD1222 vaccination. These receptors all stem from an adult in good health.

The chain recombines TRBV19 with TRBJ1-1, with unresolved D. The CDR3 totals 11 residues. V lost 3 bases, J lost 7 bases, and 6 bases lay in between. The germline V gene has CDR1 LNHDA and CDR2 SQIVND (reference sequence). CDR3 in amino acids: CASSITGEAFF. DNA for the CDR3: TGTGCCAGTAGTATTACGGGTGAAGCTTTCTTT.

This chain uses TRBV11-2 with TRBJ2-7, with D possibly being TRBD1 or TRBD2 (5 bases each). Germline CDR1 SGHAT, CDR2 FQNNGV. The CDR3 runs 16 residues. Trimming removed 1 base at V and 4 bases at J, with 17 bases between. CDR3 amino acids: CASSLVGPVLMYEQYF. CDR3 bases: TGTGCCAGCAGCTTAGTGGGACCCGTGCTTATGTACGAGCAGTACTTC.

The chain links TRBV6-5 to TRBJ1-2, with D possibly TRBD1 on 5 matching bases. Germline CDR1 reads MNHEY; CDR2 reads SVGAGI. CDR3 length equals 12 residues. V was clipped by 7 bases and J by 4 bases, with 10 bases between them. The chain's CDR3 is CASIDRGYGYTF. CDR3 sequence (DNA): TGTGCCAGCATCGACAGAGGCTATGGCTACACCTTC.

The V and J genes are TRBV5-5 and TRBJ2-7, with TRBD1 matching 10 bases. CDR3 size: 16 residues. After removal of 4 bases from V and 2 bases from J, the junction contained 9 bases not matched to a gene. CDR1 and CDR2 from the germline V gene are SGHKS and YYEKEE (reference sequence). The chain's CDR3 is CASSSTRDRGTYEQYF. CDR3 sequence (DNA): TGTGCCAGCAGCAGTACACGGGACAGGGGCACCTACGAGCAGTACTTC.

The J gene is TRBJ2-7, the V gene TRBV10-1; D is unresolved. The germline gives CDR1 WNHNN, CDR2 SYGVQD (reference sequence). The CDR3 totals 11 residues. V was cut by 5 bases and J by 5 bases, with 7 bases left in between. CDR3: CASSSQDEQYF. The CDR3 DNA follows: TGCGCCAGCAGTTCCCAGGACGAGCAGTACTTC.

This clone was picked up one time. The J gene is TRBJ1-1, the V gene TRBV19; TRBD1 might be the D (5 bases). V was pared by 3 bases and J by 2 bases, with 10 bases between. Germline CDR1 and CDR2: LNHDA and SQIVND (reference sequence). The CDR3 runs 14 residues. CDR3 protein: CASSIQGGNTEAFF. The CDR3, as DNA: TGTGCCAGTAGTATTCAGGGAGGTAACACTGAAGCTTTCTTT.

This clone was observed once. CDR3 DNA: TGTGCCAGCAGCCAAGAACCTGGAATAACCACTGAAGCTTTCTTT. This encodes CASSQEPGITTEAFF. The rearrangement joins TRBV14 to TRBJ1-1; D is unresolved. V was clipped by 0 bases and J by 4 bases, with 12 bases between them. CDR1 and CDR2 (germline): SGHDN, FVKESK. The CDR3 has 15 amino acids. Drawing the rest from reference TRBV14 and TRBJ1-1, the complete variable domain is EAGVTQFPSHSVIEKGQTVTLRCDPISGHDNLYWYRRVMGKEIKFLLHFVKESKQDESGMPNNRFLAERTGGTYSTLKVQPAELEDSGVYFCASSQEPGITTEAFFGQGTRLTVV.

The chain couples TRBV30 to TRBJ1-1; a possible D gene is TRBD1 (6 bases). V was trimmed by 1 base and J by 5 bases, leaving 17 bases between them. Germline V CDR1 and CDR2: GTSNPN, SVGIG (reference sequence). The CDR3 is 15 amino acids. In DNA, the CDR3 is TGTGCCTGGAGTGGCCCTTGGGGGGGGCGTACTGAAGCTTTCTTT. Translated, it gives CAWSGPWGGRTEAFF.

The J gene is TRBJ1-1, the V gene TRBV5-1; TRBD1 matches 8 bases. Germline V gene data show CDR1 as SGHRS and CDR2 as YFSETQ. Losses at the gene ends were 3 bases for V and 0 bases for J; bases not matched to a gene: 4. This CDR3 contains 15 residues. The CDR3 loop reads CASSSGQGLNTEAFF. For the CDR3, the DNA is TGCGCCAGCAGCTCAGGACAGGGCTTGAACACTGAAGCTTTCTTT.

The rearrangement uses TRBV7-9 and TRBJ1-2, with a weak D call TRBD1 (6 bases). The CDR3 contains 15 residues. Germline CDR1 reads SEHNR; CDR2 reads FQNEAQ (reference sequence). Deletions cut 5 bases from V and 8 bases from J, with 21 bases between. The CDR3 region has the DNA TGTGCCAGCAGCAGCCATACAGGGAATCTCGAAGGCTACACCTTC. Translating it yields CASSSHTGNLEGYTF.

The V call is TRBV9, the J call TRBJ2-1, with 8 bases that match TRBD2. With 4 bases clipped from V and 3 bases from J, the junction kept 12 bases outside the gene matches. Germline V gives CDR1 SGDLS, CDR2 YYNGEE. The CDR3 sequence is 17 residues long. CDR3 DNA sequence: TGTGCCAGCAGCACCCACTTCCAGCGGGGGAGCTACAATGAGCAGTTCTTC. Its translation: CASSTHFQRGSYNEQFF.